This passage covers 30 T cell receptor beta chains from one sample sequenced in a study of cytomegalovirus exposure and HLA in healthy donors. TCRdb's copy holds only in-frame clones and misses some; the assay was immunoSEQ multiplex PCR. This sample carries about 120,000 clones, about nine tenths of them seen once, and the ten largest clones take about 4.2%. What was sequenced was PBMCs. The source of these receptors is a man between 18 and 29 years old in good health and CMV-seropositive.

V is TRBV11-2 and J is TRBJ2-1; TRBD2 matches 9 bases. Germline values: CDR1 SGHAT, CDR2 FQNNGV. The V segment lost 3 bases and the J segment 8 bases; nucleotides outside the gene matches: 8. The CDR3 sequence is 15 residues long. CDR3 region: CASSFGAGGLYEQFF. Written as DNA, the CDR3 is TGTGCCAGCAGCTTTGGGGCGGGGGGGCTGTATGAGCAGTTCTTC.

V gene TRBV12-5 combines with J gene TRBJ2-5, with D possibly being TRBD2 (5 bases). CDR3 length: 15 amino acids. The germline V gene encodes CDR1 LGHNT and CDR2 FRNRAP. The germline V and J ends were trimmed by 6 bases and 5 bases, with 19 bases remaining between them. The CDR3 sequence is CASGLGTTGFETQYF. CDR3 bases: TGTGCTAGTGGGCTTGGTACGACGGGGTTTGAGACCCAGTACTTC.

The gene calls are TRBV7-8 and TRBJ2-3, with D perhaps matching TRBD2 (6 bases). The CDR3 is 15 residues long. V shed 5 bases and J shed 0 bases, with 12 bases lying between them. Germline values: CDR1 SGHVS, CDR2 FQNEAQ. For the CDR3, the DNA is TGTGCCAGCAGCGCCTCCGGGACTAGCACAGATACGCAGTATTTT. As protein: CASSASGTSTDTQYF.

The chain carries TRBV7-9 and TRBJ2-7; 8 bases are shared with TRBD1. J was trimmed by 2 bases and V by 3 bases; bases with no gene match: 6. The germline CDR1 and CDR2 sequences are SEHNR and FQNEAQ (reference sequence). The CDR3 contains 15 residues. CDR3 coding DNA: TGTGCCAGCAGCTTTTCAGGGGGCCAGACCTACGAGCAGTACTTC. Translation: CASSFSGGQTYEQYF.

V and J are TRBV10-2 and TRBJ2-7; tentative D call: TRBD2 (6 bases). V lost 6 bases, J lost 5 bases, and 20 bases lay in between. The CDR3 length is 15 residues. CDR1 and CDR2 (germline): WSHSY, SAAADI. CDR3 sequence reads: CASRNRGDSPDEQYF. The CDR3, as DNA: TGCGCCAGCAGAAACAGAGGGGACTCCCCCGACGAGCAGTACTTC.

This chain joins TRBV2 and TRBJ1-6; 10 bases are shared with TRBD1. Germline assignment: CDR1 SNHLY and CDR2 FYNNEI. The ends lost 11 bases at V and 5 bases at J; junction bases unmatched: 6. The CDR3 sequence is 14 residues long. The CDR3 DNA sequence: TGTGCCGGGACAGGGGAAGTCCATAATTCACCCCTCCACTTT. The encoded protein is CAGTGEVHNSPLHF.

This chain connects TRBV21-1 to TRBJ1-5; TRBD1, the D gene given by the table, was not confirmed from the DNA. TRBV21-1 is a documented pseudogene. This CDR3 contains 13 residues. CDR3 nucleotides: TGTGCCAGCAGCCGAGGGGGCGATCAGCCCCAGCATTTT. Its protein is CASSRGGDQPQHF.

The chain links TRBV4-2 to TRBJ1-6, with no clear D. The CDR3 totals 12 residues. V lost 4 bases and J 14 bases, leaving 12 bases between the germline ends. CDR1 and CDR2 (germline): LGHNA, YNFKEQ. Written as DNA, the CDR3 is TGTGCCAGCAGCCGAGGACTGCTTTCCCTCCACTTT. This translates into CASSRGLLSLHF.

This chain uses TRBV19 with TRBJ1-2; TRBD1 might be the D (5 bases). Germline V gene sequence: CDR1 LNHDA, CDR2 SQIVND (reference sequence). The CDR3 length is 15 residues. Trimming removed 3 bases at V and 4 bases at J, with 15 bases between. CDR3 in DNA: TGTGCCAGTAGTATCCCGGGCAGGGCGAGCTATGGCTACACCTTC. Translating it yields CASSIPGRASYGYTF.

In this sample, this clone turned up a few times. The chain links TRBV6-1 to TRBJ1-6; D gene unclear. V lost 3 bases and J 6 bases, leaving 9 bases between the germline ends. This CDR3 has 14 amino acids. CDR1 is MNHNS, CDR2 SASEGT, per germline. The CDR3 region is CASSEFRINSPLHF. For the CDR3, the DNA is TGTGCCAGCAGTGAGTTCAGGATTAATTCACCCCTCCACTTT.

The chain employs TRBV25-1 and TRBJ2-3; D unresolved. V was trimmed by 2 bases and J by 2 bases, leaving 8 bases between them. There are 14 residues in the CDR3. Per germline, CDR1 MGHDK and CDR2 SYGVNS. The CDR3 loop reads CASSEGLITDTQYF. CDR3 nucleotide sequence: TGTGCCAGCAGTGAAGGGCTGATCACAGATACGCAGTATTTT.

The rearrangement joins TRBV10-3 to TRBJ2-2; the D gene is possibly TRBD2 (6 bases). Trimming stripped 5 bases from V and 6 bases from J, with 19 bases between. The CDR3 spans 16 residues. Germline-derived CDR1 and CDR2 are ENHRY and SYGVKD. This chain's CDR3 is CAISPKEQGGAGELFF. CDR3 nucleotide sequence: TGTGCCATCAGTCCTAAAGAGCAGGGCGGGGCCGGGGAGCTGTTTTTT.

The chain joins TRBV15 to TRBJ1-1; D remains unclear. The CDR3 contains 14 residues. Trimming left V 4 bases short and J 3 bases short, with 12 bases between. Germline loops: CDR1 LNHNV, CDR2 YYDKDF (reference sequence). The DNA for the CDR3 is TGTGCCACCAGCACCGAGTATGTGGACACTGAAGCTTTCTTT. It specifies CATSTEYVDTEAFF.

This clone appeared once. V and J are TRBV10-3 and TRBJ2-7; 11 bases line up with TRBD1. The CDR3 extends over 15 amino acids. Trimming removed 3 bases from V and 5 bases from J; junction bases left unmatched: 6. CDR1 is ENHRY and CDR2 is SYGVKD in the germline V gene. The CDR3 sequence: CAISDGQGALNEQYF. The CDR3 DNA reads TGTGCCATCAGTGATGGACAGGGGGCCCTGAACGAGCAGTACTTC.

The chain links TRBV28 to TRBJ2-1; 12 nucleotides match TRBD2. Looked up from germline, CDR1 is MDHEN and CDR2 is SYDVKM. The CDR3 runs to 12 residues. J lost 14 bases, V lost 5 bases, and 4 bases had no gene match. For the CDR3, the DNA is TGTGCCAGCAGTCCATGGACTAGCGGGGAGTTCTTC. This encodes CASSPWTSGEFF. Full variable domain (missing parts from reference TRBV28 and TRBJ2-1): DVKVTQSSRYLVKRTGEKVFLECVQDMDHENMFWYRQDPGLGLRLIYFSYDVKMKEKGDIPEGYSVSREKKERFSLILESASTNQTSMYLCASSPWTSGEFFGPGTRLTVL.

This chain connects TRBV27 to TRBJ1-5, with D unresolved. In germline, CDR1 is MNHEY, CDR2 SMNVEV (reference sequence). Trimming shortened V by 0 bases and J by 2 bases, and 8 bases separated the two germline ends. The CDR3 covers 15 residues. In DNA, the CDR3 is TGTGCCAGCAGTTTATCGGTTCGAGGCAATCAGCCCCAGCATTTT. Amino acids: CASSLSVRGNQPQHF.

The chain has TRBV2 and TRBJ1-3, with D hard to call. The V and J ends lost 3 bases and 2 bases respectively, with 8 bases between them. Per germline, CDR1 SNHLY and CDR2 FYNNEI. The CDR3 spans 14 residues. The CDR3 is CASSDVVAGNTIYF. The CDR3 coding sequence is TGTGCCAGCAGTGACGTGGTAGCTGGAAACACCATATATTTT.

The chain couples TRBV5-6 to TRBJ1-2; D possibly corresponds to TRBD1 (6 bases). V dropped 2 bases and J dropped 1 base, with 12 bases sitting between them. The CDR3 spans 15 residues. In germline, CDR1 is SGHDT, CDR2 YYEEEE. CDR3 in amino acids: CASSFRGHLNYGYTF. The DNA for the CDR3 is TGTGCCAGCAGCTTTAGGGGACACCTTAACTATGGCTACACCTTC.

The chain uses TRBV4-2 and TRBJ1-1, with D possibly being TRBD1 (6 bases). V was trimmed by 0 bases and J by 7 bases, leaving 21 bases between them. CDR3 length equals 17 residues. Germline V lookup: CDR1 LGHNA, CDR2 YNFKEQ. CDR3: CASSQDDWSTGSNEAFF. Written as DNA, the CDR3 is TGTGCCAGCAGCCAAGATGATTGGTCTACAGGGTCAAATGAAGCTTTCTTT.

The chain has TRBV5-1 and TRBJ1-2, with 9 positions matching TRBD1. CDR1 and CDR2 from the germline V gene are SGHRS and YFSETQ. V lost 0 bases to trimming and J lost 8 bases; unmatched junction nucleotides: 11. The CDR3 has 16 residues. CDR3 coding DNA: TGCGCCAGCAGCTTGGCCCGGGGACAGGGAGTTCACGGCTACACCTTC. This gives the protein CASSLARGQGVHGYTF. The whole variable domain, remainder taken from reference TRBV5-1 and TRBJ1-2, is KAGVTQTPRYLIKTRGQQVTLSCSPISGHRSVSWYQQTPGQGLQFLFEYFSETQRNKGNFPGRFSGRQFSNSRSEMNVSTLELGDSALYLCASSLARGQGVHGYTFGSGTRLTVV.

The chain is built from TRBV2 and TRBJ1-2, with D maybe TRBD1 (6 bases). The V and J ends lost 7 bases and 0 bases respectively, with 12 bases between them. CDR1 is SNHLY, CDR2 FYNNEI, per germline. This CDR3 has 14 residues. The CDR3 DNA reads TGTGCCAGCACCTTCGACAGGACTAACTATGGCTACACCTTC. Its translation is CASTFDRTNYGYTF.

The chain joins TRBV5-4 to TRBJ2-3, with D possibly being TRBD1 (6 bases). Germline CDR1 is SGHNT and CDR2 is YYREEE (reference sequence). This CDR3 comprises 15 residues. Trimming left V 0 bases short and J 2 bases short, with 10 bases between. CDR3 DNA sequence: TGTGCCAGCAGCTTGGACAGGGCTTACACAGATACGCAGTATTTT. It specifies CASSLDRAYTDTQYF.

This clone appeared a single time. The chain joins TRBV28 to TRBJ2-1; 9 bases fit TRBD2. Germline-derived CDR1 and CDR2 are MDHEN and SYDVKM. V lost 5 bases and J lost 0; bases outside the gene matches: 8. The CDR3 is 17 amino acids. In DNA form, the CDR3 reads TGTGCCAGCAGTCCCTCCGCTAGCGGGATCTCCTACAATGAGCAGTTCTTC. It encodes CASSPSASGISYNEQFF.

J is TRBJ2-7 and V is TRBV2, with no clear D. V lost 6 bases and J lost 1, with 4 bases in between. The CDR3 spans 11 residues. Germline CDR1 and CDR2: SNHLY and FYNNEI. CDR3 in DNA: TGTGCCAGCAGCCCTTCCTACGAGCAGTACTTC. Protein product: CASSPSYEQYF.

V and J are TRBV10-3 and TRBJ2-1; maybe TRBD2 (5 bases). Trimming pared 0 bases from V and 7 bases from J, leaving 16 bases between. The CDR3 extends over 16 amino acids. The germline V gene encodes CDR1 ENHRY and CDR2 SYGVKD. In DNA form, the CDR3 reads TGTGCCATCAGTGAGTCGACACACGGCCCGGGGAATGAGCAGTTCTTC. This gives the protein CAISESTHGPGNEQFF.

The chain combines TRBV2 with TRBJ2-6, with D possibly TRBD1 on 7 matching bases. This CDR3 is built from 17 residues. Trimming took off 7 bases at V and 0 bases at J, with 16 bases between the two ends. CDR1 and CDR2 from the germline V gene are SNHLY and FYNNEI. CDR3 residues: CASTLAGQISGANVLTF. The DNA for the CDR3 is TGTGCCAGCACTCTCGCGGGACAGATCTCTGGGGCCAACGTCCTGACTTTC.

J is TRBJ1-1 and V is TRBV5-1; unclear D gene. The CDR3 is 15 residues long. Germline V gene lookup returns CDR1 SGHRS and CDR2 YFSETQ. The V gene lost 4 bases and the J gene lost 7 bases, with 20 bases spanning the gap. The CDR3 nucleotides are TGCGCCAGCAGCCAGAATGCCGGGATAGAGGGTGAAGCTTTCTTT. Its protein is CASSQNAGIEGEAFF.

This clone was seen a few times. CDR3: CASSDRNYGYTF. In DNA form, the CDR3 reads TGTGCCAGCAGTGACAGAAACTATGGCTACACCTTC. This chain links TRBV2 with TRBJ1-2; D is unresolved. Germline V gene lookup returns CDR1 SNHLY and CDR2 FYNNEI. This CDR3 has 12 amino acids. Trimming pared 3 bases from V and 2 bases from J, leaving 4 bases between.

The chain couples TRBV18 to TRBJ2-7, with 9 bases aligning to TRBD1. The CDR3 is 15 residues long. Germline-derived CDR1 and CDR2 are KGHSH and LQKENI. V shed 2 bases and J 6 bases; nucleotides not matched to a gene: 8. The CDR3 bases are TGTGCCAGCTCACCAATCGGACAGGGGCAGGTCGAGCAGTACTTC. It is translated as CASSPIGQGQVEQYF.

This chain joins TRBV27 and TRBJ2-5; 8 positions match TRBD2. Losses at the gene ends were 6 bases for V and 5 bases for J; bases not matched to a gene: 11. Germline-derived CDR1 and CDR2 are MNHEY and SMNVEV (reference sequence). The CDR3 length is 15 residues. The CDR3 protein is CASSPGGGFFETQYF. CDR3 coding DNA: TGTGCCAGCAGCCCCGGGGGGGGCTTCTTTGAGACCCAGTACTTC.